Each of the 18 T cell receptor beta chains below was sequenced from the same sample in a study of blood T cells in healthy people across ages. With a J-beta primer mix and a sample-barcoded 5' primer, a second PCR ran roughly 6 to 12 cycles. MiXCR, applied by TCRdb to the 5' RACE reads, yields one record per CDR3 protein. The repertoire includes about 1,500,000 distinct CDR3 sequences, approximately 38% of them detected once, and 7% to 9.5% sits in the top ten. Source material: blood. The source of these receptors is a woman under 30 in good health.

V gene TRBV7-8 combines with J gene TRBJ2-7, with no clear D. Per the germline V gene, CDR1 is SGHVS and CDR2 is FQNEAQ. The CDR3 loop spans 15 amino acids. Trimming cost V 5 bases and J 4 bases, with 18 bases left between them. CDR3 region: CASSPLPGFRYEQYF. CDR3 coding DNA: TGTGCCAGCAGCCCCTTACCGGGTTTTAGGTACGAGCAGTACTTC.

Comments on this clonotype: One junction end does not reproduce the germline sequence, and a read error may be involved. This chain connects TRBV6-5 to TRBJ1-1; weak D call: TRBD1 (5 bases). The CDR3 covers 15 residues. Germline values: CDR1 MNHEY, CDR2 SVGAGI. The CDR3 protein is CASSYWPGTNTEVFF. CDR3 coding DNA: TGTGCCAGCAGTTATTGGCCAGGGACGAACACTGAAGTTTTCTTT.

CDR3 in amino acids: CASSLIRGARIGEQYF. In DNA form, the CDR3 reads TGTGCCAGCAGTCTGATACGGGGGGCGAGGATTGGCGAGCAGTACTTC. The genes are TRBV25-1 and TRBJ2-7, with D maybe TRBD2 (7 bases). The V gene lost 5 bases and the J gene lost 6 bases, with 23 bases spanning the gap. CDR1 is MGHDK and CDR2 is SYGVNS in the germline V gene. The CDR3 has 16 amino acids.

This clonotype was found a few times. This chain joins TRBV6-2 or TRBV6-3 and TRBJ2-7; 7 nucleotides line up with TRBD1. The CDR3 is made up of 15 amino acids. Losses at the gene ends were 2 bases for V and 7 bases for J; bases not matched to a gene: 11. Germline V CDR1 and CDR2: MNHEY, SVGEGT. The CDR3 DNA reads TGTGCCAGCAGTTACATTGACAGGGTCTCGGGTGAGCAGTACTTC. This gives the protein CASSYIDRVSGEQYF.

The sample holds a few counts of this clonotype. The chain employs TRBV18 and TRBJ1-2; D is perhaps TRBD1 (6 bases). Germline lookup yields CDR1 KGHSH and CDR2 LQKENI. This CDR3 has 15 amino acids. With 5 bases removed from V and 8 bases from J, the gap between germline ends came to 21 bases. CDR3 residues: CASSSEGGRGLGYTF. As DNA, the CDR3 is TGTGCCAGCTCATCAGAGGGTGGCAGGGGTCTCGGCTACACCTTC.

This clonotype was seen a handful of times. The J gene is TRBJ2-1, the V gene TRBV20-1, with 7 bases fitting TRBD2. The V segment lost 8 bases and the J segment 6 bases; nucleotides outside the gene matches: 4. The CDR3 contains 11 residues. CDR1 is DFQATT and CDR2 is SNEGSKA in the germline V gene (reference sequence). CDR3 nucleotide sequence: TGCAGTCAGGGAGGGATCAATGAGCAGTTCTTC. Translated: CSQGGINEQFF.

This clonotype was observed many times. J is TRBJ1-2 and V is TRBV10-3; tentative D call: TRBD1 (6 bases). CDR1 is ENHRY and CDR2 is SYGVKD in the germline V gene. The CDR3 is 12 amino acids. Trimming took 3 bases from V and 8 from J, leaving 10 bases between them. The CDR3 DNA sequence: TGTGCCATCAGTGAACAGGGAGTCGGCTACACCTTC. It translates to CAISEQGVGYTF.

This clonotype was seen many times. The CDR3 sequence: CASSSPEGWDQPQHF. The CDR3 region has the DNA TGTGCCAGCAGTTCCCCGGAGGGATGGGATCAGCCCCAGCATTTT. The gene calls are TRBV28 and TRBJ1-5; D is unresolved. The germline V gene has CDR1 MDHEN and CDR2 SYDVKM. The V end was cut by 4 bases, the J end by 5 bases, with 15 bases between. The CDR3 runs to 15 residues.

The sample holds a few counts of this clonotype. This chain links TRBV9 with TRBJ1-4, with D tentatively TRBD1 (5 bases). The CDR3 consists of 15 residues. Trimming shortened V by 3 bases and J by 3 bases, and 12 bases separated the two germline ends. Germline CDR1 reads SGDLS; CDR2 reads YYNGEE. CDR3 loop: CASSAGRLANEKLFF. As DNA, the CDR3 is TGTGCCAGCAGCGCAGGGAGGTTGGCTAATGAAAAACTGTTTTTT.

This clonotype was observed a handful of times. The rearrangement joins TRBV2 to TRBJ2-3; D ambiguous. CDR3 length equals 11 residues. The V gene lost 10 bases and the J gene lost 0 bases, with 5 bases spanning the gap. The germline gives CDR1 SNHLY, CDR2 FYNNEI. The CDR3 spells CAIHSTDTQYF. The CDR3 DNA follows: TGTGCCATCCACAGCACAGATACGCAGTATTTT.

This sequence joins TRBV5-1 and TRBJ1-2; D call uncertain. Trimming removed 4 bases at V and 3 bases at J, with 10 bases between. Germline-derived CDR1 and CDR2 are SGHRS and YFSETQ. The CDR3 sequence is 13 residues long. CDR3 nucleotides: TGCGCCAGCAGCCCTGACCCCCACTATGGCTACACCTTC. As protein: CASSPDPHYGYTF.

The V and J genes are TRBV20-1 and TRBJ2-7; D unresolved. Germline V lookup: CDR1 DFQATT, CDR2 SNEGSKA (reference sequence). V lost 6 bases and J lost 5, with 20 bases in between. CDR3 length: 14 amino acids. DNA for the CDR3: TGCAGTGCCAGACTCACGGCCCATAAAGACGAGCAGTACTTC. This codes for CSARLTAHKDEQYF.

This clonotype appeared a few times. The CDR3 protein is CASSLGLAGTALLYEQYF. For the CDR3, the DNA is TGTGCCAGCAGCCTCGGACTAGCGGGGACCGCACTATTGTACGAGCAGTACTTC. This sequence joins TRBV28 and TRBJ2-7, with 12 positions matching TRBD2. The length of the CDR3 is 18 residues. V lost 6 bases to trimming and J lost 4 bases; unmatched junction nucleotides: 16. From germline, CDR1 is MDHEN and CDR2 SYDVKM.

The chain combines TRBV11-2 with TRBJ2-7, with D perhaps being TRBD1 or TRBD2 (5 bases each). The J call may be in error: the DNA end matches TRBJ2-5 better. This CDR3 region has 14 residues. Germline V gene lookup returns CDR1 SGHAT and CDR2 FQNNGV. In DNA form, the CDR3 reads TGTGCCAGCAGCCAAGGGACGGCTTGGGAGACCCAGTACTTC. Its translation: CASSQGTAWETQYF.

This clonotype was found a few times. The chain carries TRBV5-6 and TRBJ2-1; TRBD2 matches 13 bases. V dropped 4 bases and J dropped 6; count of bases not matched to a gene: 10. CDR1 SGHDT and CDR2 YYEEEE come from the germline V gene. CDR3 length: 17 residues. CDR3 protein: CASSLRSGLAGRNEQFF. DNA of the CDR3: TGTGCCAGCAGCCTCAGATCGGGACTAGCGGGACGCAATGAGCAGTTCTTC.

The V gene is TRBV20-1, the J gene TRBJ2-3; possible D gene TRBD2, 5 bases. The CDR3 totals 14 residues. With 6 bases removed from V and 2 bases from J, the gap between germline ends came to 15 bases. In germline, CDR1 is DFQATT, CDR2 SNEGSKA (reference sequence). The chain's CDR3 is CSAPSPGLTDTQYF. CDR3 in DNA: TGCAGTGCCCCTAGCCCAGGCCTCACAGATACGCAGTATTTT.

This clonotype was detected once. The chain uses TRBV3-1 and TRBJ1-2; 7 positions match TRBD1. This CDR3 region has 15 residues. The trim removed 4 bases at V and 3 bases at J, leaving 8 bases unmatched. Looked up from germline, CDR1 is LGHDT and CDR2 is YNNKEL (reference sequence). Written as DNA, the CDR3 is TGTGCCAGCAGCCGGGAGCGGGACAGAGACTATGGCTACACCTTC. This sequence encodes CASSRERDRDYGYTF.

This clonotype was observed a few times. The chain couples TRBV4-1 to TRBJ2-2; 11 bases match TRBD1. The CDR3 has 16 amino acids. Germline trimming cut 1 base from V and 3 bases from J; bases unmatched to any gene: 1. Germline values: CDR1 MGHRA, CDR2 YSYEKL. DNA for the CDR3: TGCGCCAGCAGCCAAGGGACAGGGGGCTACACCGGGGAGCTGTTTTTT. Amino acid sequence: CASSQGTGGYTGELFF.